These T cell receptor beta chains were read from a single sample in a study of T cell changes during pregnancy in multiple sclerosis. This table comes from immunoSEQ multiplex PCR, and its TCRdb copy is limited to in-frame clones, with some not included. The top ten clones hold approximately 1.2% of a sample with 35,000 to 50,000 clones, 89% of them seen once. The starting material was CD4+ T cells from peripheral blood mononuclear cells, obtained after pregnancy. These receptors originate from a female donor with multiple sclerosis, enrolled in a pregnancy study. The CDR3 runs from the conserved cysteine through the conserved F or W. The D gene is left open where the match is weak. Only some rows state a clone size, as once, few, many or a class for expanded clones.

J gene: TRBJ2-5
D gene: TRBD2
clone size: -
V gene: TRBV7-3
CDR3 protein: CASSPTSGSGRETQYF
CDR3 DNA: TGTGCCAGCAGCCCGACTAGCGGGAGCGGCCGGGAGACCCAGTACTTC

J gene: TRBJ2-2
D gene: TRBD2
clone size: -
V gene: TRBV11-2
CDR3 protein: CASSSLAGEGGELFF
CDR3 DNA: TGTGCCAGCAGCTCTTTAGCGGGAGAGGGCGGGGAGCTGTTTTTT

J gene: TRBJ2-7
D gene: TRBD1
clone size: -
V gene: TRBV30
CDR3 protein: CAWSGDRAHEQYF
CDR3 DNA: TGTGCCTGGAGTGGGGACAGGGCCCACGAGCAGTACTTC

J gene: TRBJ1-5
D gene: -
clone size: -
V gene: TRBV30
CDR3 protein: CAWSVAGDQPQHF
CDR3 DNA: TGTGCCTGGAGTGTGGCAGGGGATCAGCCCCAGCATTTT

J gene: TRBJ2-3
D gene: TRBD2
clone size: -
V gene: TRBV29-1
CDR3 protein: CSVRASGSTDTQYF
CDR3 DNA: TGCAGCGTTCGGGCTAGCGGGAGTACAGATACGCAGTATTTT

J gene: TRBJ2-7
D gene: TRBD1
clone size: -
V gene: TRBV7-9
CDR3 protein: CASSFREGGVEQYF
CDR3 DNA: TGTGCCAGCAGCTTCCGAGAAGGGGGCGTCGAGCAGTACTTC

J gene: TRBJ1-2
D gene: -
clone size: -
V gene: TRBV9
CDR3 protein: CASSARYGYGGGYTF
CDR3 DNA: TGTGCCAGCAGCGCAAGATATGGGTATGGAGGTGGCTACACCTTC

J gene: TRBJ2-7
D gene: TRBD2
clone size: -
V gene: TRBV30
CDR3 protein: CAWSVEGAGSSYEQYF
CDR3 DNA: TGTGCCTGGAGTGTAGAAGGAGCGGGGAGCTCCTACGAGCAGTACTTC

J gene: TRBJ2-3
D gene: TRBD2
clone size: many
V gene: TRBV11-2
CDR3 protein: CASSLGGSADTQYF
CDR3 DNA: TGTGCCAGCAGCTTAGGCGGGAGTGCAGATACGCAGTATTTT

J gene: TRBJ2-7
D gene: TRBD2
clone size: -
V gene: TRBV6-1
CDR3 protein: CASSEGAGAHYEQYF
CDR3 DNA: TGTGCCAGCAGTGAAGGTGCGGGAGCCCACTACGAGCAGTACTTC

J gene: TRBJ2-7
D gene: -
clone size: -
V gene: TRBV18
CDR3 protein: CASSLAAAYEQYF
CDR3 DNA: TGTGCCAGCTCACTCGCGGCCGCCTACGAGCAGTACTTC

J gene: TRBJ1-4
D gene: -
clone size: -
V gene: TRBV28
CDR3 protein: CASSPRGRKKLFF
CDR3 DNA: TGTGCCAGCAGTCCCAGAGGGCGAAAAAAACTGTTTTTT

J gene: TRBJ2-3
D gene: TRBD2
clone size: once
V gene: TRBV30
CDR3 protein: CAWRASGSTDTQYF
CDR3 DNA: TGTGCCTGGAGAGCTAGCGGGAGTACAGATACGCAGTATTTT

J gene: TRBJ2-1
D gene: TRBD2
clone size: -
V gene: TRBV2
CDR3 protein: CASSPGLDNEQFF
CDR3 DNA: TGTGCCAGCAGTCCGGGACTAGACAATGAGCAGTTCTTC

J gene: TRBJ2-1
D gene: -
clone size: -
V gene: TRBV7-7
CDR3 protein: CASSLRAKSSYNEQFF
CDR3 DNA: TGTGCTAGCAGCTTACGAGCGAAGAGCTCCTACAATGAGCAGTTCTTC

J gene: TRBJ1-2
D gene: -
clone size: -
V gene: TRBV4-1
CDR3 protein: CASSQEAQGTYGYTF
CDR3 DNA: TGCGCCAGCAGCCAAGAAGCCCAGGGGACCTATGGCTACACCTTC

J gene: TRBJ2-1
D gene: TRBD1
clone size: -
V gene: TRBV2
CDR3 protein: CASNRDRTYNEQFF
CDR3 DNA: TGTGCCAGCAATAGGGACAGGACGTACAATGAGCAGTTCTTC

J gene: TRBJ1-1
D gene: TRBD1
clone size: once
V gene: TRBV5-1
CDR3 protein: CASTETRAGGNTEAFF
CDR3 DNA: TGCGCCAGCACTGAAACTCGGGCAGGGGGGAACACTGAAGCTTTCTTT

J gene: TRBJ1-1
D gene: TRBD1
clone size: -
V gene: TRBV7-2
CDR3 protein: CASSRETGDPEAFF
CDR3 DNA: TGTGCCAGCAGCCGTGAGACAGGGGACCCTGAAGCTTTCTTT

J gene: TRBJ2-7
D gene: TRBD1
clone size: -
V gene: TRBV11-2
CDR3 protein: CASSPGTGRNEQYF
CDR3 DNA: TGTGCCAGCAGCCCGGGGACAGGGCGCAACGAGCAGTACTTC

J gene: TRBJ1-1
D gene: TRBD1
clone size: -
V gene: TRBV5-6
CDR3 protein: CASSSYRGPETEAFF
CDR3 DNA: TGTGCCAGCAGCTCGTACAGGGGGCCGGAGACTGAAGCTTTCTTT

J gene: TRBJ2-5
D gene: TRBD2
clone size: -
V gene: TRBV7-2
CDR3 protein: CASSRGGMETQYF
CDR3 DNA: TGTGCCAGCAGCCGGGGGGGGATGGAGACCCAGTACTTC

J gene: TRBJ2-7
D gene: TRBD1
clone size: many
V gene: TRBV5-6
CDR3 protein: CASSRRDSSPGEQYF
CDR3 DNA: TGTGCCAGCAGCCGCCGGGACAGCTCTCCCGGGGAGCAGTACTTC

J gene: TRBJ2-7
D gene: -
clone size: few
V gene: TRBV7-2
CDR3 protein: CASSLEGASGSYEQYF
CDR3 DNA: TGTGCCAGCAGCTTAGAGGGGGCAAGCGGGAGCTACGAGCAGTACTTC

J gene: TRBJ2-6
D gene: -
clone size: -
V gene: TRBV29-1
CDR3 protein: CSVEITGSGANVLTF
CDR3 DNA: TGCAGCGTTGAAATTACAGGCTCTGGGGCCAACGTCCTGACTTTC

J gene: TRBJ2-5
D gene: -
clone size: -
V gene: TRBV9
CDR3 protein: CASSVAGGVRETQYF
CDR3 DNA: TGTGCCAGCAGCGTAGCTGGCGGGGTGCGGGAGACCCAGTACTTC

J gene: TRBJ2-7
D gene: -
clone size: -
V gene: TRBV7-2
CDR3 protein: CASSLGGRGTFSYEQYF
CDR3 DNA: TGTGCCAGCAGCTTAGGTGGACGGGGGACCTTCTCCTACGAGCAGTACTTC

J gene: TRBJ1-3
D gene: TRBD1
clone size: -
V gene: TRBV7-2
CDR3 protein: CASSTGGGGNTIYF
CDR3 DNA: TGTGCCAGCAGCACAGGGGGTGGTGGAAACACCATATATTTT

J gene: TRBJ2-1
D gene: -
clone size: -
V gene: TRBV19
CDR3 protein: CASSREDYNEQFF
CDR3 DNA: TGTGCCAGTAGCCGAGAGGACTACAATGAGCAGTTCTTC

J gene: TRBJ1-5
D gene: -
clone size: -
V gene: TRBV5-6
CDR3 protein: CASSLGGGVNQPQHF
CDR3 DNA: TGTGCCAGCAGCTTGGGGGGAGGGGTGAATCAGCCCCAGCATTTT

J gene: TRBJ1-4
D gene: TRBD1
clone size: once
V gene: TRBV6-1
CDR3 protein: CASSEARDRANEKLFF
CDR3 DNA: TGTGCCAGCAGTGAAGCGCGGGACAGGGCTAATGAAAAACTGTTTTTT

J gene: TRBJ2-1
D gene: TRBD2
clone size: -
V gene: TRBV6-4
CDR3 protein: CASSEAASGNNEQFF
CDR3 DNA: TGTGCCAGCAGTGAGGCGGCTAGCGGAAACAATGAGCAGTTCTTC

J gene: TRBJ2-7
D gene: -
clone size: once
V gene: TRBV5-4
CDR3 protein: CASSRNSYEQYF
CDR3 DNA: TGTGCCAGCAGCCGTAACAGCTACGAGCAGTACTTC

J gene: TRBJ2-5
D gene: TRBD1
clone size: once
V gene: TRBV30
CDR3 protein: CAWSTLGQGEKTQYF
CDR3 DNA: TGTGCCTGGAGTACCCTAGGACAGGGGGAAAAGACCCAGTACTTC

J gene: TRBJ1-2
D gene: -
clone size: few
V gene: TRBV6-1
CDR3 protein: CASSEAGDYGYTF
CDR3 DNA: TGTGCCAGCAGTGAAGCAGGGGACTATGGCTACACCTTC

J gene: TRBJ2-3
D gene: TRBD2
clone size: -
V gene: TRBV7-7
CDR3 protein: CASSFGGGSSDTQYF
CDR3 DNA: TGTGCTAGCAGTTTCGGGGGGGGCTCCTCAGATACGCAGTATTTT

J gene: TRBJ1-1
D gene: -
clone size: -
V gene: TRBV5-1
CDR3 protein: CASSTGQYMNTEAFF
CDR3 DNA: TGCGCCAGCAGCACAGGACAGTACATGAACACTGAAGCTTTCTTT

J gene: TRBJ2-6
D gene: TRBD1
clone size: -
V gene: TRBV6-1
CDR3 protein: CASSEMTGGYGANVLTF
CDR3 DNA: TGTGCCAGCAGTGAAATGACAGGGGGCTATGGGGCCAACGTCCTGACTTTC

J gene: TRBJ1-2
D gene: -
clone size: -
V gene: TRBV2
CDR3 protein: CASSGVGAYGYTF
CDR3 DNA: TGTGCCAGCAGTGGTGTGGGCGCCTATGGCTACACCTTC

J gene: TRBJ2-7
D gene: -
clone size: -
V gene: TRBV10-3
CDR3 protein: CAISEGGGYEQYF
CDR3 DNA: TGTGCCATCAGTGAGGGGGGCGGCTACGAGCAGTACTTC

J gene: TRBJ2-5
D gene: -
clone size: -
V gene: TRBV5-1
CDR3 protein: CASSLGWELEETQYF
CDR3 DNA: TGCGCCAGCAGCTTGGGATGGGAGTTGGAAGAGACCCAGTACTTC

J gene: TRBJ2-7
D gene: TRBD2
clone size: -
V gene: TRBV5-1
CDR3 protein: CASSARSGGFMDEQYF
CDR3 DNA: TGCGCCAGCAGCGCGAGATCGGGGGGGTTTATGGACGAGCAGTACTTC

J gene: TRBJ2-2
D gene: TRBD1
clone size: -
V gene: TRBV30
CDR3 protein: CAWNTRGRFTGELFF
CDR3 DNA: TGTGCCTGGAACACCAGGGGGCGCTTTACCGGGGAGCTGTTTTTT

J gene: TRBJ2-2
D gene: TRBD2
clone size: -
V gene: TRBV27
CDR3 protein: CASSSYLRQRGTGELFF
CDR3 DNA: TGTGCCAGCAGTTCATATCTCCGACAGCGGGGTACCGGGGAGCTGTTTTTT